This T cell receptor (beta chain) was sequenced for a study of T cells after yellow fever vaccination. Study-level findings and limits: Abundant bulk-population clonotypes could contaminate the FACS-sorted repertoires. Re-detected after boosting: most primary clones, around 97% of CD4 and less than 90% of CD8. Although the secondary response was weaker, it peaked faster, at day 5 versus 15.

A universal primer site and UMIs were added as TCR cDNA was made by 5'RACE template switching. MiXCR, applied by TCRdb to the 5' RACE reads, yields one record per CDR3 protein. The repertoire holds 300,000 or so distinct CDR3 sequences, around 7% seen once, with around 17% in the top ten. Trimming left V 5 bases short and J 0 bases short, with 13 bases between. CDR3 length: 15 residues. Germline CDR1 and CDR2: ENHRY and SYGVKD. This clonotype turned up a few times. Its matching antigen is unknown. V usage is TRBV10-3 and J usage is TRBJ1-1, with a weak D call TRBD1 (6 bases). The receptor was isolated from a man younger than 30 who received the YFV17D yellow fever vaccine. Sample: PBMCs, taken 35 to 50 days after the first yellow fever vaccination. CDR3 residues: CAISFFPGVNTEAFF. CDR3 nucleotides: TGTGCCATCAGTTTTTTTCCAGGGGTGAACACTGAAGCTTTCTTT.